This T cell receptor beta chain was retrieved from a study of blood T cell repertoires in COVID-19. Study information: Whether acute or convalescent, the COVID-19 samples came from the United States, Italy and Spain. Sources were T cells, B-cell-depleted T cells, or PBMCs; the material itself was cDNA or gDNA.

The CDR3 contains 15 residues. The V gene's germline CDR1 is SGHDT and CDR2 YYEEEE. The ends lost 4 bases at V and 2 bases at J; junction bases unmatched: 9. In the authors' methods: Reference gene primers were amplified, and this amplification served to estimate nucleated cell counts. TCRdb's copy holds only in-frame clones and misses some; the assay was immunoSEQ multiplex PCR. V, J and clone size derive from that table, while D and trimming were established from the DNA sequence. The table lists approximately 60,000 clones, more than 75% of them singletons. The chain uses TRBV5-6 and TRBJ2-7; 7 nucleotides align to TRBD1. The TCR comes from a human donor in a cohort sampled during active COVID-19. Sequencing was performed on peripheral blood. CDR3 bases: TGTGCCAGCAGCCATGGGACAGTTCCGACCTACGAGCAGTACTTC. It yields the protein CASSHGTVPTYEQYF.